Listed here are 30 T cell receptor beta chains from one sample, sequenced in a study of blood T cell repertoires in COVID-19. Profiling relied on immunoSEQ multiplex PCR, and the TCRdb table lists in-frame clones only, not all of them. This sample has around 97,000 clones; about 85% occur once, and the top ten carry approximately 3.1%. The sample comprised peripheral blood. Receptor source: a man aged 45-60 years in a cohort sampled during active COVID-19.

This CDR3 is CASSLPGLAGGNNEQFF. The CDR3 bases are TGCGCCAGCAGCTTGCCGGGACTAGCGGGGGGGAACAATGAGCAGTTCTTC. V is TRBV5-1 and J is TRBJ2-1; 16 nucleotides agree with TRBD2. The J segment lost 5 bases and the V segment lost 1 base, leaving 3 bases of the junction unmatched. Germline CDR1 SGHRS, CDR2 YFSETQ. The CDR3 is 17 amino acids.

This clone was seen just once. This CDR3 reads CASMTGGTDTQYF. In DNA, the CDR3 is TGCGCCAGCATGACAGGGGGGACAGATACGCAGTATTTT. V usage is TRBV5-1 and J usage is TRBJ2-3; 9 bases are a match to TRBD1. V trimming: 6 bases; J trimming: 3 bases; junction bases outside the gene matches: 2. CDR3 size: 13 residues. Germline V lookup: CDR1 SGHRS, CDR2 YFSETQ.

This clone was found once. The chain couples TRBV19 to TRBJ1-6, with D uncertain. V was cut by 7 bases and J by 4 bases, with 11 bases left in between. The CDR3 runs to 14 residues. CDR1 is LNHDA and CDR2 is SQIVND in the germline V gene (reference sequence). CDR3 sequence (DNA): TGTGCCAGTACTGGAGGAGTTTATAATTCACCCCTCCACTTT. Translated: CASTGGVYNSPLHF. Full variable domain (rest looked up from reference TRBV19 and TRBJ1-6): DGGITQSPKYLFRKEGQNVTLSCEQNLNHDAMYWYRQDPGQGLRLIYYSQIVNDFQKGDIAEGYSVSREKKESFPLTVTSAQKNPTAFYLCASTGGVYNSPLHFGNGTRLTVT.

V usage is TRBV27 and J usage is TRBJ1-6, with D perhaps matching TRBD1 (5 bases). The CDR3 sequence is 15 residues long. Looked up from germline, CDR1 is MNHEY and CDR2 is SMNVEV (reference sequence). Trimming removed 2 bases from V and 5 bases from J, with 10 bases in between. The CDR3 sequence: CASSLRGTNNSPLHF. Written as DNA, the CDR3 is TGTGCCAGCAGTTTACGGGGGACCAATAATTCACCCCTCCACTTT.

V and J are TRBV3-1 (or the pseudogene TRBV3-2) and TRBJ2-5, with a tentative D call TRBD2 (6 bases). There are 14 residues in the CDR3. In germline, CDR1 is LGHDT, CDR2 YNNKEL (reference sequence). V was shortened by 1 base and J by 5 bases, with 11 bases between the two germline ends. This CDR3 reads CASSQAFSGETQYF. CDR3 bases: TGTGCCAGCAGCCAAGCTTTTAGCGGCGAGACCCAGTACTTC.

The chain couples TRBV29-1 to TRBJ2-1, with 8 positions matching TRBD2. Germline V gene lookup returns CDR1 SQVTM and CDR2 ANQGSEA. The CDR3 totals 17 residues. Trimming took 3 bases from V and 0 from J; bases not matched to a gene: 10. CDR3 DNA: TGCAGCGTTGAGGGAGGTGCGGGGGGAAGCTCCTACAATGAGCAGTTCTTC. Its protein is CSVEGGAGGSSYNEQFF.

This clone was detected once. The chain is built from TRBV6-6 and TRBJ1-2, with 9 bases lining up with TRBD1. The CDR3 is 15 residues long. V lost 6 bases to trimming and J lost 7 bases; unmatched junction nucleotides: 12. Germline CDR1 is MNHNY and CDR2 is SVGAGI (reference sequence). The CDR3 spells CASSPQQGALGGYTF. The CDR3 nucleotides are TGTGCCAGCAGCCCCCAACAGGGGGCACTGGGTGGCTACACCTTC.

Here the CDR3 reads CASTGGEGRNTGELFF. CDR3 DNA: TGTGCCAGCACCGGGGGCGAAGGTCGTAACACCGGGGAGCTGTTTTTT. The V and J genes are TRBV7-9 and TRBJ2-2; D is tentatively TRBD1 or TRBD2 (6 bases each). The CDR3 spans 16 residues. Germline assignment: CDR1 SEHNR and CDR2 FQNEAQ (reference sequence). V was clipped by 7 bases and J by 2 bases, with 17 bases between them.

The CDR3: CASSFGTGHSYEQYF. The CDR3 DNA reads TGCGCCAGCAGCTTCGGGACAGGCCACTCCTACGAGCAGTACTTC. V and J are TRBV5-1 and TRBJ2-7; 8 bases align to TRBD1. Germline CDR1 reads SGHRS; CDR2 reads YFSETQ. The CDR3 extends over 15 amino acids. The V and J ends lost 2 bases and 0 bases, in that order; junction bases with no gene match: 4.

The V and J genes are TRBV7-9 and TRBJ2-7, with TRBD2 matching over 9 bases. V lost 3 bases and J lost 1; bases outside the gene matches: 10. Germline V gene data show CDR1 as SEHNR and CDR2 as FQNEAQ (reference sequence). The CDR3 is 17 amino acids. CDR3: CASSFLGGGVRSYEQYF. The CDR3 nucleotides read TGTGCCAGCAGCTTCTTAGGCGGGGGGGTACGGTCCTACGAGCAGTACTTC. The full variable domain, completed using reference TRBV7-9 and TRBJ2-7, is DTGVSQNPRHKITKRGQNVTFRCDPISEHNRLYWYRQTLGQGPEFLTYFQNEAQLEKSRLLSDRFSAERPKGSFSTLEIQRTEQGDSAMYLCASSFLGGGVRSYEQYFGPGTRLTVT.

The rearrangement links TRBV5-6 to TRBJ2-7; D perhaps matches TRBD1 (5 bases). Germline V lookup: CDR1 SGHDT, CDR2 YYEEEE. With 2 bases removed from V and 0 bases from J, the gap between germline ends came to 9 bases. The CDR3 contains 14 residues. The DNA of the CDR3 is TGTGCCAGCAGCTTTACAGGCGCCTCCTACGAGCAGTACTTC. The encoded protein is CASSFTGASYEQYF. The full variable domain, in which reference TRBV5-6 and TRBJ2-7 provide the parts outside the CDR3, is DAGVTQSPTHLIKTRGQQVTLRCSPKSGHDTVSWYQQALGQGPQFIFQYYEEEERQRGNFPDRFSGHQFPNYSSELNVNALLLGDSALYLCASSFTGASYEQYFGPGTRLTVT.

This chain uses TRBV5-6 with TRBJ1-5, with D uncertain. Germline V lookup: CDR1 SGHDT, CDR2 YYEEEE. The CDR3 sequence is 14 residues long. The V gene lost 8 bases and the J gene lost 2 bases, with 14 bases spanning the gap. CDR3 region: CARPRSRGNQPQHF. The CDR3 DNA reads as TGTGCCAGACCTCGTTCTCGGGGCAATCAGCCCCAGCATTTT. Full variable domain (outside the CDR3, taken from reference TRBV5-6 and TRBJ1-5): DAGVTQSPTHLIKTRGQQVTLRCSPKSGHDTVSWYQQALGQGPQFIFQYYEEEERQRGNFPDRFSGHQFPNYSSELNVNALLLGDSALYLCARPRSRGNQPQHFGDGTRLSIL.

This clone was picked up a small number of times. The V call is TRBV2, the J call TRBJ1-1; a weak D match, TRBD1 (5 bases). Trimming stripped 8 bases from V and 8 bases from J, with 12 bases between. This CDR3 contains 11 residues. The germline V gene encodes CDR1 SNHLY and CDR2 FYNNEI. The CDR3 sequence is CASWAGLEAFF. CDR3 bases: TGTGCCAGCTGGGCAGGGCTAGAAGCTTTCTTT.

As concerns this clone: Other DNA sequences within the sample encode an identical CDR3. The chain recombines TRBV11-3 with TRBJ2-7; 9 bases align to TRBD2. Unmatched junction bases numbered 5, after V lost 0 bases and J lost 2 bases. Looked up from germline, CDR1 is SGHNT and CDR2 is YENEEA. The CDR3 contains 16 residues. CDR3 in DNA: TGTGCCAGCAGCTTAGACGGTGCGGGGGGGGCCTACGAGCAGTACTTC. This encodes CASSLDGAGGAYEQYF.

The chain couples TRBV5-1 to TRBJ2-7, with 7 nucleotides matching TRBD1. Germline CDR1 SGHRS, CDR2 YFSETQ. V trimming: 0 bases; J trimming: 3 bases; junction bases outside the gene matches: 9. The CDR3 extends over 16 amino acids. CDR3 in DNA: TGCGCCAGCAGCTTGGAAGGGGGCAGGGGCTACTACGAGCAGTACGTC. It yields the protein CASSLEGGRGYYEQYV.

This chain uses TRBV7-2 with TRBJ2-7; a possible D gene is TRBD2 (6 bases). The CDR3 is 13 residues long. Germline V gene data show CDR1 as SGHTA and CDR2 as FQGNSA. V gave up 5 bases and J gave up 6 bases, with 14 bases separating them. The CDR3 reads CASSPGLRREQYF. The CDR3 DNA reads TGTGCCAGCAGCCCGGGACTCCGTCGCGAGCAGTACTTC.

V is TRBV24-1 and J is TRBJ2-5, with 9 bases aligning to TRBD2. The CDR3 runs to 14 residues. The junction had 8 bases not matched to a gene; V was cut back by 6 bases and J by 7 bases. CDR1 and CDR2 from the germline V gene are KGHDR and SFDVKD. The CDR3 DNA follows: TGTGCCACCAGTACGGGCGGGGGGGCGAGGACCCAGTACTTC. Translating it yields CATSTGGGARTQYF.

The J gene is TRBJ1-5, the V gene TRBV11-3, with 7 bases that match TRBD1. Germline assignment: CDR1 SGHNT and CDR2 YENEEA. This CDR3 has 13 residues. Trimming removed 5 bases from V and 6 bases from J; junction bases left unmatched: 4. In DNA form, the CDR3 reads TGTGCCAGCAGCCTTCGACAGGGTCAGCCCCAGCATTTT. It yields the protein CASSLRQGQPQHF. Full variable domain (missing parts from reference TRBV11-3 and TRBJ1-5): EAGVVQSPRYKIIEKKQPVAFWCNPISGHNTLYWYLQNLGQGPELLIRYENEEAVDDSQLPKDRFSAERLKGVDSTLKIQPAELGDSAVYLCASSLRQGQPQHFGDGTRLSIL.

The V and J genes are TRBV7-2 and TRBJ2-3; 11 bases align to TRBD2. This CDR3 spans 18 amino acids. V gave up 0 bases and J gave up 0 bases; unmatched junction bases: 5. Germline CDR1 and CDR2: SGHTA and FQGNSA. CDR3 in DNA: TGTGCCAGCAGCTTAGCGCCACTAGCGGGGGCTAGCACAGATACGCAGTATTTT. Translated, it gives CASSLAPLAGASTDTQYF. Looking up the rest from reference TRBV7-2 and TRBJ2-3 gives the full variable domain: GAGVSQSPSNKVTEKGKDVELRCDPISGHTALYWYRQSLGQGLEFLIYFQGNSAPDKSGLPSDRFSAERTGGSVSTLTIQRTQQEDSAVYLCASSLAPLAGASTDTQYFGPGTRLTVL.

The V gene is TRBV18, the J gene TRBJ2-1; possibly TRBD2 for D (6 bases). The CDR3 loop spans 12 amino acids. Trimming removed 3 bases from V and 10 bases from J, with 10 bases in between. Germline CDR1 is KGHSH and CDR2 is LQKENI. The CDR3 DNA is TGTGCCAGCTCACCGTTGGCGGGGGAGCAGTTCTTC. Amino acid sequence: CASSPLAGEQFF.

A few counts support this clone. The V call is TRBV3-1 (or the pseudogene TRBV3-2), the J call TRBJ1-1; 10 nucleotides line up with TRBD1. Trimming removed 6 bases from V and 1 base from J; junction bases left unmatched: 5. The CDR3 loop spans 15 amino acids. The germline V gene encodes CDR1 LGHDT and CDR2 YNNKEL (reference sequence). The CDR3 DNA reads as TGTGCCAGCAGGACGGACAGGGGGGGGAACACTGAAGCTTTCTTT. This codes for CASRTDRGGNTEAFF.

The V and J genes are TRBV29-1 and TRBJ2-7; no clear D. V was clipped by 0 bases and J by 3 bases, with 6 bases between them. Germline loops: CDR1 SQVTM, CDR2 ANQGSEA. The length of the CDR3 is 12 residues. As DNA, the CDR3 is TGCAGCGTTGAAGAGGCAGGCTACGAGCAGTACTTC. The encoded protein is CSVEEAGYEQYF.

This clone was recorded only once. The V and J genes are TRBV10-3 and TRBJ1-4, with D perhaps matching TRBD1 (6 bases). The germline CDR1 and CDR2 sequences are ENHRY and SYGVKD. The CDR3 totals 15 residues. CDR3 nucleotide sequence: TGTCCTAATAGGGGGGGCGCAGAAGCTAATGAAAAACTGTTTTTT. As protein: CPNRGGAEANEKLFF.

Remarks on this clone: One end of the junction does not line up with germline, which may come from a read error. This rearrangement joins TRBV7-7 to TRBJ2-7; a weak D match, TRBD2 (7 bases). This CDR3 contains 13 residues. The V gene's germline CDR1 is SSHAT and CDR2 FNYEAQ (reference sequence). The DNA for the CDR3 is TGTGCTAGCAGCGGGAAACAGGGTGCCGAGCAGTACTTC. Its translation is CASSGKQGAEQYF.

This chain links TRBV3-1 (or the pseudogene TRBV3-2) with TRBJ2-5, with 9 bases identical to TRBD1. With 1 base clipped from V and 5 bases from J, the junction kept 5 bases outside the gene matches. This CDR3 region has 15 residues. Looked up from germline, CDR1 is LGHDT and CDR2 is YNNKEL (reference sequence). The CDR3 DNA reads as TGTGCCAGCAGCCAAGTGGGACAGGGAGGCGAGACCCAGTACTTC. It is translated as CASSQVGQGGETQYF.

The rearrangement links TRBV6-5 to TRBJ2-3, with D perhaps matching TRBD2 (5 bases). CDR3 length equals 13 residues. The germline gives CDR1 MNHEY, CDR2 SVGAGI. V was pared by 5 bases and J by 5 bases, with 11 bases between. In DNA, the CDR3 is TGTGCCAGCAGTCCTGGAGGCGGAGATACGCAGTATTTT. This translates into CASSPGGGDTQYF.

The sample holds one count of this clone. The V call is TRBV19, the J call TRBJ2-1; TRBD1 matches 12 bases. The V gene's germline CDR1 is LNHDA and CDR2 SQIVND (reference sequence). V shed 3 bases, J shed 1 base, and the junction held 7 bases outside the gene matches. CDR3 length equals 18 residues. The CDR3 DNA reads as TGTGCCAGTAGTATCGGGACAGGGGGCGCCCGGTCCTACAATGAGCAGTTCTTC. Translation: CASSIGTGGARSYNEQFF.

The table lists this clone with a count of one. The chain employs TRBV28 and TRBJ1-2; 7 bases align to TRBD1. CDR3 size: 14 residues. Germline loops: CDR1 MDHEN, CDR2 SYDVKM. Trimming removed 6 bases from V and 4 bases from J; junction bases left unmatched: 8. The CDR3 DNA sequence: TGTGCCAGCAGGCCCGAAGGGGGCCTCTATGGCTACACCTTC. Encoded protein: CASRPEGGLYGYTF.

The chain links TRBV2 to TRBJ1-1; TRBD1 is a possible D gene (6 bases). Germline CDR1 SNHLY, CDR2 FYNNEI. This CDR3 spans 13 amino acids. Trimming shortened V by 7 bases and J by 1 base, and 10 bases separated the two germline ends. The CDR3 reads CASIRTENTEAFF. The DNA for the CDR3 is TGTGCCAGCATCAGGACAGAGAACACTGAAGCTTTCTTT.

V usage is TRBV19 and J usage is TRBJ2-5; 7 bases line up with TRBD2. CDR1 is LNHDA, CDR2 SQIVND, per germline (reference sequence). The ends lost 6 bases at V and 3 bases at J; junction bases unmatched: 4. The CDR3 runs 13 residues. The CDR3 spells CASRGTIKETQYF. Here the CDR3 DNA reads TGTGCCAGTAGAGGGACTATTAAAGAGACCCAGTACTTC.